The clone carrying this TCR beta chain was detected once. No antigen is known for it. The data originate from a study of Ad26.COV2.S vaccination and SARS-CoV-2 variants. General observations from the study: CD8+ and CD4+ T cells specific for spike reportedly responded with substantial breadth after vaccination. The analyses of TCR breadth and depth may have understated the size of total T cell responses.

V gave up 4 bases and J gave up 8 bases; unmatched junction bases: 11. CDR1 and CDR2 (germline): SGDLS, YYNGEE. The CDR3 sequence is 15 residues long. As for treatment: some 19 received Ad26.COV2.S at low or high dose, single or two shots; roughly five received placebo; per-sample allocation not given. Specimen acquisition occurred on day 63 following the initial vaccine or placebo injection. An adult aged 18-55 years in Boston served as the donor. SARS-CoV-2 spike from the Wuhan strain was encoded by the vaccine, an Ad26 vector. The protocol was immunoSEQ multiplex PCR, while the TCRdb copy is restricted to in-frame clones and leaves out a portion. The sample includes about 680,000 clones, approximately 88% of them seen just once.

The sample consisted of peripheral blood, taken in a trial of Ad26.COV2.S vaccine versus placebo. The chain is built from TRBV9 and TRBJ2-1; TRBD1 aligns across 8 bases. The origin of this receptor is a person aged 18-65 years who received the Ad26.COV2.S COVID-19 vaccine or a placebo. CDR3 DNA sequence: TGTGCCAGCAGCTCAACCGACAGGGGCAGGGATGAGCAGTTCTTC. The encoded protein is CASSSTDRGRDEQFF.